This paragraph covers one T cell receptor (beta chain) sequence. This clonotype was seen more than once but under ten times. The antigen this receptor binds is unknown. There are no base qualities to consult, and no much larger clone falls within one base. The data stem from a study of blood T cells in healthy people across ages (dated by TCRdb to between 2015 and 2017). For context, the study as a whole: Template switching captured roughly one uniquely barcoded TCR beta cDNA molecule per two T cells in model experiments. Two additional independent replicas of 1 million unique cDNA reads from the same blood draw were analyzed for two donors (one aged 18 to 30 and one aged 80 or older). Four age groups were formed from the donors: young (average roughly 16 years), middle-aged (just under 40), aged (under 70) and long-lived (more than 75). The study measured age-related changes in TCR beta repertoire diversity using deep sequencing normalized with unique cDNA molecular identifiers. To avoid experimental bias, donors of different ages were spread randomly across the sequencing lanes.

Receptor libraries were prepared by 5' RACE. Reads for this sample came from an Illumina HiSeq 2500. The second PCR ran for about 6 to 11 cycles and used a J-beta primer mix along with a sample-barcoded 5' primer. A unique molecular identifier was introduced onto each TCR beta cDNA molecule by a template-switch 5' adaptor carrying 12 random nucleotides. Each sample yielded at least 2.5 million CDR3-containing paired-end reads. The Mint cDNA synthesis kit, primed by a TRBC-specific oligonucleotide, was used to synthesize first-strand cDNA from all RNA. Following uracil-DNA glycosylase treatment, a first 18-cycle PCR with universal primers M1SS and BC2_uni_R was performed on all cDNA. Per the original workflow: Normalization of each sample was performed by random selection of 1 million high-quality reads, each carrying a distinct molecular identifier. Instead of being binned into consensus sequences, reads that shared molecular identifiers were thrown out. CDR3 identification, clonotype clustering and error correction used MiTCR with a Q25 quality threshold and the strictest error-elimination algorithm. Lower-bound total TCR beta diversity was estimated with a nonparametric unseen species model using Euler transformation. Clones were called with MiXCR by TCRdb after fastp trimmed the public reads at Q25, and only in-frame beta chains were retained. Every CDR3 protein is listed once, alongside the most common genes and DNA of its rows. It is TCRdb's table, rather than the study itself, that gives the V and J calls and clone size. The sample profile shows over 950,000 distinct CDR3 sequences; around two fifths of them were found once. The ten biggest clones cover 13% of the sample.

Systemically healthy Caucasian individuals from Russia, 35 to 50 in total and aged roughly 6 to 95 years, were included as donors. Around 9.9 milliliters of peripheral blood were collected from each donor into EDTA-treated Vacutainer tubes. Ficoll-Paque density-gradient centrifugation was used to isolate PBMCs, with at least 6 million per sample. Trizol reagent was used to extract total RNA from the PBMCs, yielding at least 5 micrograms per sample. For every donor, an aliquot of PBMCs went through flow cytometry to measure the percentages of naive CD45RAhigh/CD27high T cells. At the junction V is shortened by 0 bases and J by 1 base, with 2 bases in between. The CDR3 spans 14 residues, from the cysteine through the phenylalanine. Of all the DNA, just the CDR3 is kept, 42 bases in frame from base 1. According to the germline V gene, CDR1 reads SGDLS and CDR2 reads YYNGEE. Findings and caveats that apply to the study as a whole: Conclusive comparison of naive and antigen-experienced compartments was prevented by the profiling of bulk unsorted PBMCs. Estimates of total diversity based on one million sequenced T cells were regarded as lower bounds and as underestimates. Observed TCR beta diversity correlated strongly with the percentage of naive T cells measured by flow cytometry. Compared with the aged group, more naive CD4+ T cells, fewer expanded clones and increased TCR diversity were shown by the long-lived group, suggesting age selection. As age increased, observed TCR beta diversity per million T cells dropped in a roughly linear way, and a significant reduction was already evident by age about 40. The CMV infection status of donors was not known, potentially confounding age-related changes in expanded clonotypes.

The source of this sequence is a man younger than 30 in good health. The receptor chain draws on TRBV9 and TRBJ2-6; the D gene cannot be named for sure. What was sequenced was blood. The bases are TGTGCCAGCAGCGTAGGTTCTGGGGCCAACGTCCTGACTTTC. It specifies CASSVGSGANVLTF.